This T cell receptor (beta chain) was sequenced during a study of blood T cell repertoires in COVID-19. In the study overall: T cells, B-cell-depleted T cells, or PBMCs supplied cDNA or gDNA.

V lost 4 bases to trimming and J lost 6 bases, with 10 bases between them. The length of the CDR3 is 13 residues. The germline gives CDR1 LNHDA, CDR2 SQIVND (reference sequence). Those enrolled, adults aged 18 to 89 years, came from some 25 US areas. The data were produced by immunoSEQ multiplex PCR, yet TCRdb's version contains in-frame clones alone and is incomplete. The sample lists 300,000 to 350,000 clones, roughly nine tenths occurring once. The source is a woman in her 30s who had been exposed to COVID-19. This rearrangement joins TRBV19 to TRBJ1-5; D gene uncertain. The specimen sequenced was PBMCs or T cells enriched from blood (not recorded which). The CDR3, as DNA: TGTGCCAGTAGTAATGATAGAGGTCAGCCCCAGCATTTT. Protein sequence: CASSNDRGQPQHF.